The present entry profiles one TCR beta chain with its context. This sample is part of a study of chemoradiotherapy in HPV16-positive cancers. CDR3 length: 16 amino acids. CDR1 SGHRS and CDR2 YFSETQ come from the germline V gene. With 0 bases removed from V and 0 bases from J, the gap between germline ends came to 10 bases. Data came from immunoSEQ multiplex PCR; TCRdb stores just in-frame clones and leaves some out. The sample contains about 32,000 clones, around 88% of which appear only once. Sample: blood, taken from a patient who underwent chemoradiotherapy. V gene TRBV5-1 combines with J gene TRBJ2-1; a possible D gene is TRBD2 (5 bases). The TCR comes from a human donor with HPV-associated anogenital cancer. The CDR3 reads CASSLVEGRSYNEQFF. The CDR3, as DNA: TGCGCCAGCAGCTTGGTAGAGGGCCGCTCCTACAATGAGCAGTTCTTC.